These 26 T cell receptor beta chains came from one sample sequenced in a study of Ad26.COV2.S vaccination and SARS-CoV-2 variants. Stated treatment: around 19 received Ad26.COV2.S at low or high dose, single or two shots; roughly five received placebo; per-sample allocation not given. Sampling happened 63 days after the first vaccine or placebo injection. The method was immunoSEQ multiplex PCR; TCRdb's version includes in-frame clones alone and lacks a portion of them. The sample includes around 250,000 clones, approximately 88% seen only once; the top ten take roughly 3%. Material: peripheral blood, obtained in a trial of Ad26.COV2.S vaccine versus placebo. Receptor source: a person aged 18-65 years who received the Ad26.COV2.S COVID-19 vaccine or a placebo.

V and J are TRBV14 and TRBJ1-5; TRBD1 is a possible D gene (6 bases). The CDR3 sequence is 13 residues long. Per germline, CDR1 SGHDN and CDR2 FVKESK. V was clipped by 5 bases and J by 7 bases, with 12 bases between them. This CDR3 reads CASSMRGGQPQHF. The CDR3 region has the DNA TGTGCCAGCAGCATGCGAGGGGGGCAGCCCCAGCATTTT.

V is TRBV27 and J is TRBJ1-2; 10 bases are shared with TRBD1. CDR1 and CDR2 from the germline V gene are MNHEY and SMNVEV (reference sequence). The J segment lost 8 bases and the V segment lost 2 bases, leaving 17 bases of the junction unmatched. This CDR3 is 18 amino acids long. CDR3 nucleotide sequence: TGTGCCAGCAGTTTAATACTTCCGGCGGGACAGGGGCGTAAGGGCTACACCTTC. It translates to CASSLILPAGQGRKGYTF.

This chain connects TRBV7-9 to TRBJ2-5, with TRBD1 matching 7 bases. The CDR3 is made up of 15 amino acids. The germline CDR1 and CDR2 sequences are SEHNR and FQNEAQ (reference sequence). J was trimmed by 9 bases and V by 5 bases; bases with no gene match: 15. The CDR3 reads CASSTYKGQDRAQYF. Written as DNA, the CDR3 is TGTGCCAGCAGCACCTACAAAGGACAGGATCGGGCCCAGTACTTC.

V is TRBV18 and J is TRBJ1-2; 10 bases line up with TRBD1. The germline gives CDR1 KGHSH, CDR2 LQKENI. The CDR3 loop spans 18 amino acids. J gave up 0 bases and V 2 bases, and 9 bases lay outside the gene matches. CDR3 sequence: CASSPKGDRGWSNYGYTF. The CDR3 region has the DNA TGTGCCAGCTCACCAAAGGGGGACAGGGGCTGGTCTAACTATGGCTACACCTTC.

CDR3 region: CASSQVAGTGTTYGYTF. The CDR3 nucleotides are TGCGCCAGCAGCCAAGTGGCCGGGACAGGGACAACCTATGGCTACACCTTC. The V call is TRBV4-1, the J call TRBJ1-2, with TRBD1 matching 9 bases. This CDR3 has 17 residues. Looked up from germline, CDR1 is MGHRA and CDR2 is YSYEKL. J gave up 4 bases and V 1 base, and 10 bases lay outside the gene matches.

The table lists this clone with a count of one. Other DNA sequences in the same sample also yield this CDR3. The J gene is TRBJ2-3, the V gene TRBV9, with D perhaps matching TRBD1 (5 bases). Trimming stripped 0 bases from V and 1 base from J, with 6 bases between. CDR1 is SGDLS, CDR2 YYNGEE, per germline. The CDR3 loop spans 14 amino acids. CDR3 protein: CASSVAGRTDTQYF. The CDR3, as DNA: TGTGCCAGCAGCGTAGCAGGGCGCACAGATACGCAGTATTTT.

CDR3 amino acids: CASSLDRRIANEKLFF. The CDR3 nucleotides read TGCGCCAGCAGCTTGGACAGGCGAATTGCAAATGAAAAACTGTTTTTT. The chain joins TRBV5-1 to TRBJ1-4; tentatively, D is TRBD1 (5 bases). Germline-derived CDR1 and CDR2 are SGHRS and YFSETQ. The CDR3 covers 16 residues. The V and J ends lost 0 bases and 5 bases respectively, with 14 bases between them. Complete variable domain (other parts from reference TRBV5-1 and TRBJ1-4): KAGVTQTPRYLIKTRGQQVTLSCSPISGHRSVSWYQQTPGQGLQFLFEYFSETQRNKGNFPGRFSGRQFSNSRSEMNVSTLELGDSALYLCASSLDRRIANEKLFFGSGTQLSVL.

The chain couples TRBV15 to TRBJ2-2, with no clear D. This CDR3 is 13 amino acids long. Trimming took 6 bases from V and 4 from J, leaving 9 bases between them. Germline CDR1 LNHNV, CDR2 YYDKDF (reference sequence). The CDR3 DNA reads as TGTGCCACCAGTTGGCGGTCCACCGGGGAGCTGTTTTTT. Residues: CATSWRSTGELFF.

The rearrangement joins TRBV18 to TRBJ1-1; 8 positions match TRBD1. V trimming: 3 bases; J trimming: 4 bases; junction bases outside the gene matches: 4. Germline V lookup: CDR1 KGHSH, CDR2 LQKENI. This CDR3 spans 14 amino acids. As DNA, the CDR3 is TGTGCCAGCTCACCCCAGGGGGCGATCACTGAAGCTTTCTTT. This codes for CASSPQGAITEAFF.

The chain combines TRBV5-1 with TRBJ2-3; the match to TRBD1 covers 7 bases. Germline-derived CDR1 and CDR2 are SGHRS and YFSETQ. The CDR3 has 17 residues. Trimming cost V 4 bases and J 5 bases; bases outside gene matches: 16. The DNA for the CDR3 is TGCGCCAGCAGCGCTTCGACAGGGACCAGCGGTATAGATACGCAGTATTTT. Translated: CASSASTGTSGIDTQYF.

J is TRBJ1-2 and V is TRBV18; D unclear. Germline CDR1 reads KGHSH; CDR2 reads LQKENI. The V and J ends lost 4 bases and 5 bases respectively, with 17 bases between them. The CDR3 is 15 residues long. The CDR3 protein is CASSQYDARRYGYTF. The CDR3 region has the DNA TGTGCCAGCTCACAATACGATGCCAGGCGTTATGGCTACACCTTC.

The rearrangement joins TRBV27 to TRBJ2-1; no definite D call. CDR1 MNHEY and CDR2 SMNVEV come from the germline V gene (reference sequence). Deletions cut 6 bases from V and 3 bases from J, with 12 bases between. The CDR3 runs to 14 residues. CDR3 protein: CASRRGSVYNEQFF. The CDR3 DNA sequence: TGTGCCAGCAGGCGTGGTAGTGTCTACAATGAGCAGTTCTTC.

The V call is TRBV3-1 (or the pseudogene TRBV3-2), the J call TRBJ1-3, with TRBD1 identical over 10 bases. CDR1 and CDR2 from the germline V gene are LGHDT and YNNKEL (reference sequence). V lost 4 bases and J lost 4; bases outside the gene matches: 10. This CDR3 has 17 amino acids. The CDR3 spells CASSPRQTGGKGNTIYF. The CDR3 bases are TGTGCCAGCAGCCCCCGACAGACAGGGGGCAAAGGAAACACCATATATTTT.

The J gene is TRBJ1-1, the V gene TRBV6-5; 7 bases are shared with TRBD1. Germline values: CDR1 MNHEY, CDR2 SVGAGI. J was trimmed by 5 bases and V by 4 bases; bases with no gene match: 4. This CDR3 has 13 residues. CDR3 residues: CASSSDRITEAFF. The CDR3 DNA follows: TGTGCCAGCAGTTCGGACAGGATAACTGAAGCTTTCTTT.

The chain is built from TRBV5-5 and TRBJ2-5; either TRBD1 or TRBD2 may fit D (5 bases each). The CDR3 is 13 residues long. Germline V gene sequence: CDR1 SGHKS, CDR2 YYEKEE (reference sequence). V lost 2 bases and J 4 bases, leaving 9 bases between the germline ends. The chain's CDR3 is CASSLEGRETQYF. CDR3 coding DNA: TGTGCCAGCAGCTTAGAGGGGCGAGAGACCCAGTACTTC.

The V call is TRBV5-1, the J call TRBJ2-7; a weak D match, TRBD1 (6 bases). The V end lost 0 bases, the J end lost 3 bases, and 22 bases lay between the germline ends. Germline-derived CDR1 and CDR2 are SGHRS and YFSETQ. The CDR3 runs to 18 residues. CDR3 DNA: TGCGCCAGCAGCTTGGCCCCAATTGGACAGAACGTGATCTACGAGCAGTACGTC. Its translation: CASSLAPIGQNVIYEQYV.

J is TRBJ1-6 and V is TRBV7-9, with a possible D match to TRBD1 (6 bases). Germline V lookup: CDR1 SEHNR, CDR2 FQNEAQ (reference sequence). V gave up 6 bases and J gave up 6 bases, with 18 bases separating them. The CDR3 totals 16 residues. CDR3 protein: CASSGGRGGGNSPLHF. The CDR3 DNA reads TGTGCCAGCAGTGGGGGGCGCGGGGGAGGTAATTCACCCCTCCACTTT.

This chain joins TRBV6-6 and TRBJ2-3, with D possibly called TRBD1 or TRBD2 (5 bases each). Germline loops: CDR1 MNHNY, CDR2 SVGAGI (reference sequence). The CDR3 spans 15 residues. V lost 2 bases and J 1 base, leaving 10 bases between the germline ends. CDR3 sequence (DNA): TGTGCCAGCAGTTACCTGAGGGGTGGCACAGATACGCAGTATTTT. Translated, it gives CASSYLRGGTDTQYF.

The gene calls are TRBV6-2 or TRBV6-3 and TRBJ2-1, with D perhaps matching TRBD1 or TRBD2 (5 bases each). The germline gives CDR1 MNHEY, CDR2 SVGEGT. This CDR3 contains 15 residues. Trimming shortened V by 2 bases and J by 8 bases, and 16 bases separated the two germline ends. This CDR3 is CASSYRASGGHEQFF. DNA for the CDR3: TGTGCCAGCAGTTACAGGGCCAGTGGGGGTCATGAGCAGTTCTTC.

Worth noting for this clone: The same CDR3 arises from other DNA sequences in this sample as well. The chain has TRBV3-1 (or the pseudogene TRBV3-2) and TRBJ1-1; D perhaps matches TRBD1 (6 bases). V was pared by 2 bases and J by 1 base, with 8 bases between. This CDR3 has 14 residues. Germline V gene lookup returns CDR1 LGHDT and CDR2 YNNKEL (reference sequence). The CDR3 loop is CASSQLQGNTEAFF. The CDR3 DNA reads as TGTGCCAGCAGCCAACTACAGGGGAACACTGAAGCTTTCTTT.

This CDR3 is CASSSSGTDTQYF. The DNA of the CDR3 is TGTGCCAGCAGTTCCTCTGGCACAGATACGCAGTATTTT. The chain is built from TRBV6-2 or TRBV6-3 and TRBJ2-3; D is ambiguous. The CDR3 extends over 13 amino acids. CDR1 MNHEY and CDR2 SVGEGT come from the germline V gene. The V and J ends lost 4 bases and 1 base respectively, with 6 bases between them.

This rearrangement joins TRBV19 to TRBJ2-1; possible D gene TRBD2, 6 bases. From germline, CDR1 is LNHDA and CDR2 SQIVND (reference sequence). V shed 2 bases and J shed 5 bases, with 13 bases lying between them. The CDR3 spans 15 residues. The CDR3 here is CASSIRGLENNEQFF. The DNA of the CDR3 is TGTGCCAGTAGTATAAGGGGACTGGAGAACAATGAGCAGTTCTTC.

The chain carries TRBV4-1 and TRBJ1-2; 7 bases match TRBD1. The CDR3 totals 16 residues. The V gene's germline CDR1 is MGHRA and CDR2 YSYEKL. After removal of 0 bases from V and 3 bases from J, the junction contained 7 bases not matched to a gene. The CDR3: CASSQERPGGDYGYTF. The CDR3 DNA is TGCGCCAGCAGCCAAGAAAGGCCAGGGGGGGACTATGGCTACACCTTC.

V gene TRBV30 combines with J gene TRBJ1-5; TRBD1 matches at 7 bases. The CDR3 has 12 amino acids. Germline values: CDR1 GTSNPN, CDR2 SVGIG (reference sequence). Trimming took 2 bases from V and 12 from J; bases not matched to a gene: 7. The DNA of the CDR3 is TGTGCCTGGAGTTTTGTGGGACAGAACCAGCATTTT. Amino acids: CAWSFVGQNQHF.

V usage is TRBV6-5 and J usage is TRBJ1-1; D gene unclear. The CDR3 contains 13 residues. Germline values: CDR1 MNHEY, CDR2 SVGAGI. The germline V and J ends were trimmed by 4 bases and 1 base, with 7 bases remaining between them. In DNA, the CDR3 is TGTGCCAGCAGTTTCAACAGGAACACTGAAGCTTTCTTT. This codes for CASSFNRNTEAFF.

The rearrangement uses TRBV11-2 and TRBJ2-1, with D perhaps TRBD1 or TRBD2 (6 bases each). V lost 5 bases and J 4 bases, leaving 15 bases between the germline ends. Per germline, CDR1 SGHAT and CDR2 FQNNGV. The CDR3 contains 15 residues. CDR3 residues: CASSPIRGQYNEQFF. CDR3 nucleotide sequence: TGTGCCAGCAGCCCAATTCGGGGGCAGTACAATGAGCAGTTCTTC.